The 15 T cell receptor beta chains listed next were all sequenced from one sample in a study of cytomegalovirus exposure and HLA in healthy donors. Vbeta (60) and Jbeta (13) primers were used in the PCR. Here immunoSEQ multiplex PCR was the method, and the copy in TCRdb shows in-frame clones only, minus some. The sample includes 120,000 to 150,000 clones, roughly 80% of them seen just once. Material for sequencing was PBMCs. The receptor set was obtained from a woman aged 50 to 60 in good health and CMV-seropositive.

The chain links TRBV6-6 to TRBJ2-7; perhaps TRBD2 as D (7 bases). Germline values: CDR1 MNHNY, CDR2 SVGAGI (reference sequence). CDR3 length: 13 residues. Trimming took off 0 bases at V and 9 bases at J, with 12 bases between the two ends. DNA for the CDR3: TGTGCCAGCAGTTACTCGCGGGGGCCGGGGCAGTACTTC. Protein sequence: CASSYSRGPGQYF.

V is TRBV2 and J is TRBJ1-6; 7 bases are a match to TRBD1. Germline CDR1 is SNHLY and CDR2 is FYNNEI. The V gene end was trimmed by 2 bases and the J gene end by 5 bases; junction bases not matched to a gene: 6. The CDR3 extends over 16 amino acids. The CDR3 DNA sequence: TGTGCCAGCAGTGAACGGGGGACAGCCAATAATTCACCCCTCCACTTT. It is translated as CASSERGTANNSPLHF.

This clone has just a few counts. The chain recombines TRBV5-4 with TRBJ2-7; D may be TRBD1 (6 bases). Trimming shortened V by 0 bases and J by 0 bases, and 13 bases separated the two germline ends. CDR1 and CDR2 from the germline V gene are SGHNT and YYREEE (reference sequence). The CDR3 is made up of 16 amino acids. Here the CDR3 reads CASSLGGTFNSYEQYF. Here the CDR3 DNA reads TGTGCCAGCAGCTTGGGGGGGACATTTAACTCCTACGAGCAGTACTTC.

This sequence joins TRBV10-3 and TRBJ1-1; tentative D call: TRBD1 (6 bases). Germline V lookup: CDR1 ENHRY, CDR2 SYGVKD. V lost 6 bases and J lost 1, with 12 bases in between. The CDR3 length is 14 residues. CDR3 loop: CAISYRERNTEAFF. CDR3 coding DNA: TGTGCCATCAGCTACAGGGAGAGGAACACTGAAGCTTTCTTT.

J is TRBJ2-5 and V is TRBV2; D may be TRBD2 (5 bases). TRBJ2-7 matches the DNA end more closely, so the J call is doubtful. CDR1 is SNHLY and CDR2 is FYNNEI in the germline V gene. CDR3 length: 14 amino acids. DNA for the CDR3: TGTGCCAGTCGGGGTGGGGTGGTCTCCTACGAGCAGTACTTC. Residues: CASRGGVVSYEQYF.

The J gene is TRBJ1-1, the V gene TRBV4-2; 12 nucleotides line up with TRBD1. J lost 5 bases, V lost 3 bases, and 1 base had no gene match. The germline CDR1 and CDR2 sequences are LGHNA and YNFKEQ. This CDR3 contains 14 residues. The CDR3 spells CASSQGQGATEAFF. For the CDR3, the DNA is TGTGCCAGCAGCCAGGGACAGGGGGCTACTGAAGCTTTCTTT.

The genes are TRBV5-4 and TRBJ1-5; 7 bases agree with TRBD1. The CDR3 contains 15 residues. The germline gives CDR1 SGHNT, CDR2 YYREEE (reference sequence). J gave up 5 bases and V 4 bases, and 9 bases lay outside the gene matches. The CDR3 DNA reads as TGTGCCAGCAGCCTTCGTGGAGGGGGCGATCAGCCCCAGCATTTT. The encoded protein is CASSLRGGGDQPQHF.

The genes are TRBV7-2 and TRBJ1-1; 7 positions agree with TRBD1. Germline loops: CDR1 SGHTA, CDR2 FQGNSA. The CDR3 consists of 16 residues. V shed 0 bases and J 6 bases; nucleotides not matched to a gene: 10. CDR3 in DNA: TGTGCCAGCAGCTTAGCATCCGGGACAGTTTGGGCTGAAGCTTTCTTT. Encoded protein: CASSLASGTVWAEAFF. Together with reference TRBV7-2 and TRBJ1-1, the CDR3 gives the full variable domain: GAGVSQSPSNKVTEKGKDVELRCDPISGHTALYWYRQSLGQGLEFLIYFQGNSAPDKSGLPSDRFSAERTGGSVSTLTIQRTQQEDSAVYLCASSLASGTVWAEAFFGQGTRLTVV.

This rearrangement joins TRBV10-3 to TRBJ1-2; D gene unclear. Trimming cost V 11 bases and J 1 base, with 17 bases left between them. The CDR3 runs 14 residues. Germline CDR1 and CDR2: ENHRY and SYGVKD. CDR3 bases: TGTGCCTCAATGGGCCAAACCCTTAACTATGGCTACACCTTC. As protein: CASMGQTLNYGYTF.

This clone has just one count. The rearrangement uses TRBV6-1 and TRBJ1-6, with D maybe TRBD1 (5 bases). Trimming cost V 1 base and J 9 bases, with 13 bases left between them. The CDR3 runs to 15 residues. Germline assignment: CDR1 MNHNS and CDR2 SASEGT. The CDR3 here is CASSEGQGGLSPLHF. The CDR3 DNA is TGTGCCAGCAGTGAAGGGCAGGGCGGTCTTTCACCCCTCCACTTT.

This clone was seen only a few times. The chain joins TRBV4-2 to TRBJ2-7; no reliable D call. V was trimmed by 0 bases and J by 0 bases, leaving 6 bases between them. CDR3 size: 14 residues. The V gene's germline CDR1 is LGHNA and CDR2 YNFKEQ. In DNA form, the CDR3 reads TGTGCCAGCAGCCAAGACACAGCCTCCTACGAGCAGTACTTC. Protein: CASSQDTASYEQYF.

V gene TRBV29-1 combines with J gene TRBJ2-2, with D uncertain. Germline lookup yields CDR1 SQVTM and CDR2 ANQGSEA. The ends were cut back, 4 bases at V and 4 bases at J, with 10 bases in the middle. The CDR3 extends over 13 amino acids. CDR3 residues: CSVGDYTTGELFF. CDR3 in DNA: TGCAGCGTTGGAGATTACACCACCGGGGAGCTGTTTTTT.

The rearrangement uses TRBV19 and TRBJ1-6; 11 bases are shared with TRBD1. The ends lost 4 bases at V and 6 bases at J; junction bases unmatched: 5. CDR1 is LNHDA, CDR2 SQIVND, per germline (reference sequence). There are 16 residues in the CDR3. The CDR3 DNA is TGTGCCAGTAGTACCGTCGGGACAGGGGGTAATTCACCCCTCCACTTT. It codes for CASSTVGTGGNSPLHF.

This chain connects TRBV5-1 to TRBJ1-3; 8 nucleotides align to TRBD1. The V gene's germline CDR1 is SGHRS and CDR2 YFSETQ. The CDR3 is made up of 16 amino acids. V gave up 3 bases and J gave up 3 bases; unmatched junction bases: 8. This chain's CDR3 is CASSSQTGVVGNTIYF. The CDR3 nucleotides read TGCGCCAGCAGCTCCCAGACAGGGGTAGTTGGAAACACCATATATTTT.

This sequence joins TRBV27 and TRBJ1-2; D gene uncertain. V shed 3 bases and J shed 6 bases, with 11 bases lying between them. CDR1 is MNHEY and CDR2 is SMNVEV in the germline V gene (reference sequence). The CDR3 is 13 residues long. CDR3 amino acids: CASSFNGGDGYTF. CDR3 bases: TGTGCCAGCAGTTTTAATGGCGGGGATGGCTACACCTTC.